Below are 17 T cell receptor beta chains sequenced from a single sample in a study of PD-L1 blockade in urothelial cancer (dated by TCRdb to about 2017). To prepare the library, the immunoSEQ multiplex PCR assay was applied. As stored in TCRdb, this immuneACCESS dataset retains in-frame rearrangements with V and J assigned. A fraction of the clones does not appear; measured against another copy, unresolved V genes explain less than half of the discrepancy, and the remainder lacks a known reason. The table for this sample lists under 40,000 clones; approximately 87% of them were counted only once. Of the sample, approximately 4% is held by the ten largest clones. This specimen was PBMCs, taken around atezolizumab (anti-PD-L1) treatment. The receptors were sampled from a man in his fifties with urothelial cancer.

The chain links TRBV15 to TRBJ2-7; TRBD1 agrees at 9 bases. V lost 5 bases to trimming and J lost 2 bases; unmatched junction nucleotides: 1. CDR3 length: 13 amino acids. Germline V gene data show CDR1 as LNHNV and CDR2 as YYDKDF (reference sequence). The CDR3 is CATSGTGPYEQYF. The CDR3 DNA reads TGTGCCACCAGCGGGACAGGGCCCTACGAGCAGTACTTC.

This clone was detected only once. This sequence joins TRBV5-4 and TRBJ2-1; D remains unclear. V was pared by 3 bases and J by 5 bases, with 9 bases between. This CDR3 has 13 residues. Germline CDR1 and CDR2: SGHNT and YYREEE (reference sequence). The chain's CDR3 is CASSSTGNNEQFF. The CDR3, as DNA: TGTGCCAGCAGCTCGACTGGCAACAATGAGCAGTTCTTC.

This chain's CDR3 is CASSLRAGPYNEQFF. For the CDR3, the DNA is TGTGCCAGCAGCTTACGAGCGGGCCCCTACAATGAGCAGTTCTTC. The chain couples TRBV7-2 to TRBJ2-1; D is perhaps TRBD2 (6 bases). Between the trimmed V and J ends, which lost 2 bases and 2 bases, there was a span of 10 bases. The CDR3 spans 15 residues. The germline CDR1 and CDR2 sequences are SGHTA and FQGNSA.

The V and J genes are TRBV14 and TRBJ2-2; D is undetermined. V lost 10 bases to trimming and J lost 1 base, with 10 bases between them. CDR1 and CDR2 (germline): SGHDN, FVKESK. The CDR3 sequence is 13 residues long. The CDR3 loop reads CATNGGNTGELFF. CDR3 in DNA: TGTGCCACCAATGGCGGGAACACCGGGGAGCTGTTTTTT.

Here the CDR3 DNA reads TGTGCCAGCAGCCGCACAGTGAACACTGAAGCTTTCTTT. Its translation: CASSRTVNTEAFF. The chain employs TRBV6-5 and TRBJ1-1; no clear D gene. V was shortened by 6 bases and J by 0 bases, with 8 bases between the two germline ends. The CDR3 runs 13 residues. CDR1 MNHEY and CDR2 SVGAGI come from the germline V gene.

The chain uses TRBV4-3 and TRBJ2-1; 7 bases align to TRBD2. Germline trimming cut 3 bases from V and 8 bases from J; bases unmatched to any gene: 4. The germline CDR1 and CDR2 sequences are LGHNA and YSLEER. The CDR3 has 13 residues. DNA for the CDR3: TGCGCCAGCAGCCAGGATACTAGCGATGAGCAGTTCTTC. Its translation: CASSQDTSDEQFF.

This chain joins TRBV6-1 and TRBJ2-1, with TRBD2 matching 10 bases. The CDR3 extends over 15 amino acids. After removal of 6 bases from V and 2 bases from J, the junction contained 4 bases not matched to a gene. Germline lookup yields CDR1 MNHNS and CDR2 SASEGT. CDR3 protein: CASRASGGPYNEQFF. In DNA form, the CDR3 reads TGTGCCAGCAGAGCTAGCGGGGGACCCTACAATGAGCAGTTCTTC.

The chain links TRBV4-3 to TRBJ2-7; 10 bases map to TRBD1. Germline CDR1 LGHNA, CDR2 YSLEER. The CDR3 length is 14 residues. V was pared by 4 bases and J by 2 bases, with 2 bases of the junction left unmatched. CDR3: CASSPGTGAYEQYF. CDR3 DNA: TGCGCCAGCAGCCCCGGGACAGGGGCCTACGAGCAGTACTTC.

The CDR3 DNA sequence: TGTGCCAGCAGACTCGACAGGGTGATTCAGCCCCAGCATTTT. Residues: CASRLDRVIQPQHF. V and J are TRBV5-5 and TRBJ1-5; TRBD1 matches at 7 bases. Per the germline V gene, CDR1 is SGHKS and CDR2 is YYEKEE (reference sequence). The V and J ends lost 5 bases and 6 bases, in that order; junction bases with no gene match: 8. The CDR3 loop spans 14 amino acids.

The chain combines TRBV9 with TRBJ2-7, with D perhaps matching TRBD2 (6 bases). Germline CDR1 SGDLS, CDR2 YYNGEE. The CDR3 covers 15 residues. V was pared by 4 bases and J by 3 bases, with 17 bases between. CDR3 loop: CASSPHRGLGYEQYF. For the CDR3, the DNA is TGTGCCAGCAGCCCCCACCGGGGGTTGGGCTACGAGCAGTACTTC.

V is TRBV19 and J is TRBJ2-5, with TRBD2 matching over 8 bases. Germline-derived CDR1 and CDR2 are LNHDA and SQIVND (reference sequence). The CDR3 totals 15 residues. After removal of 3 bases from V and 0 bases from J, the junction contained 3 bases not matched to a gene. The CDR3 nucleotides are TGTGCCAGTAGTATTCAGCGGGGGAACCAAGAGACCCAGTACTTC. Residues: CASSIQRGNQETQYF.

The V and J genes are TRBV27 and TRBJ2-7; 15 nucleotides match TRBD2. Germline loops: CDR1 MNHEY, CDR2 SMNVEV (reference sequence). V gave up 5 bases and J gave up 7 bases; unmatched junction bases: 6. The CDR3 totals 15 residues. The CDR3 sequence: CASSPRTSGRGEQYF. Here the CDR3 DNA reads TGTGCCAGCAGTCCGCGGACTAGCGGGAGGGGAGAGCAGTACTTC.

V and J are TRBV27 and TRBJ2-1, with D perhaps TRBD2 (6 bases). V lost 6 bases to trimming and J lost 7 bases, with 13 bases between them. CDR1 is MNHEY, CDR2 SMNVEV, per germline (reference sequence). This CDR3 comprises 13 residues. CDR3: CASRGGIGNEQFF. The CDR3 DNA reads TGTGCCAGCAGGGGGGGAATCGGTAATGAGCAGTTCTTC.

The gene calls are TRBV19 and TRBJ2-3, with D tentatively TRBD1 (6 bases). The CDR3 runs to 16 residues. The ends were cut back, 5 bases at V and 5 bases at J, with 20 bases in the middle. Germline CDR1 is LNHDA and CDR2 is SQIVND (reference sequence). CDR3 protein: CASSPGTGQMVDTQYF. In nucleotides, the CDR3 is TGTGCCAGTAGTCCGGGGACGGGACAAATGGTAGATACGCAGTATTTT.

The chain links TRBV6-5 to TRBJ1-2; tentatively, D is TRBD1 (5 bases). The germline gives CDR1 MNHEY, CDR2 SVGAGI. With 4 bases removed from V and 1 base from J, the gap between germline ends came to 10 bases. The CDR3 consists of 14 residues. The DNA for the CDR3 is TGTGCCAGCAGTTTGGCAGGGAATAACTATGGCTACACCTTC. Its translation: CASSLAGNNYGYTF.

This clone is a singleton in its sample. The chain links TRBV12-2 to TRBJ2-1; the tabulated D call, TRBD2, remains unverified against the DNA. TRBV12-2 counts as a pseudogene. The CDR3 contains 15 residues. The chain's CDR3 is CASRLILARYNEQFF. The CDR3 nucleotides read TGTGCAAGTCGCTTAATACTAGCGAGGTACAATGAGCAGTTCTTC.

The V gene is TRBV30, the J gene TRBJ1-5; D uncertain. The V end lost 0 bases, the J end lost 0 bases, and 12 bases lay between the germline ends. CDR3 size: 16 residues. Germline V gene lookup returns CDR1 GTSNPN and CDR2 SVGIG (reference sequence). DNA for the CDR3: TGTGCCTGGAGTGTTATGGGAGCGGCTAGCAATCAGCCCCAGCATTTT. Translated, it gives CAWSVMGAASNQPQHF.